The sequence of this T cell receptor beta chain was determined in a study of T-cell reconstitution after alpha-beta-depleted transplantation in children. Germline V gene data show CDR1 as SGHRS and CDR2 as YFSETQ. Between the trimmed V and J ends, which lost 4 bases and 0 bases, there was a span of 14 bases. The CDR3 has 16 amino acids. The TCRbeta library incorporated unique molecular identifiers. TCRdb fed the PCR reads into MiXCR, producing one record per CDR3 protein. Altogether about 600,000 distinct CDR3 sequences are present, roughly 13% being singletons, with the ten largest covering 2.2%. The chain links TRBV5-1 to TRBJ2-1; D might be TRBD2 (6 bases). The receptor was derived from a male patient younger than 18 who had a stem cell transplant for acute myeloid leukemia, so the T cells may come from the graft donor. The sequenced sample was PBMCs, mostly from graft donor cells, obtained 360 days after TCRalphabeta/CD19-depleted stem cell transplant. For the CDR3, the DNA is TGCGCCAGCAGCCCGTTAGCGACTAGCTCCTACAATGAGCAGTTCTTC. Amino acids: CASSPLATSSYNEQFF.